The T cell receptor (beta chain) under discussion was sequenced for a study of T cell responses to AZD1222 COVID-19 vaccine. Only in-frame clones appear in the TCRdb table, and some are missing; sequencing was by immunoSEQ multiplex PCR. The sample has tens of thousands of clones, approximately 85% seen once; the top ten hold 9% to 14%. Whole-study results and caveats: Reportedly, nearly half the spike-specific TCRs target unmutated variant regions. The sample set comprised mostly white British donors with more females, and clonal diversity was possibly underestimated.

About this clone: What it binds is unknown.

CDR1 is MNHEY, CDR2 SMNVEV, per germline (reference sequence). CDR3 length equals 14 residues. V lost 2 bases and J lost 0, with 8 bases in between. The sequenced sample was peripheral blood, obtained 28 days after the second AZD1222 dose. The clonotype comes from an adult who received the AZD1222 COVID-19 vaccine. The chain has TRBV27 and TRBJ2-7; D call uncertain. The CDR3 nucleotides are TGTGCCAGCAGTTTAGTGGGATCCTCCTACGAGCAGTACTTC. Translating it yields CASSLVGSSYEQYF.